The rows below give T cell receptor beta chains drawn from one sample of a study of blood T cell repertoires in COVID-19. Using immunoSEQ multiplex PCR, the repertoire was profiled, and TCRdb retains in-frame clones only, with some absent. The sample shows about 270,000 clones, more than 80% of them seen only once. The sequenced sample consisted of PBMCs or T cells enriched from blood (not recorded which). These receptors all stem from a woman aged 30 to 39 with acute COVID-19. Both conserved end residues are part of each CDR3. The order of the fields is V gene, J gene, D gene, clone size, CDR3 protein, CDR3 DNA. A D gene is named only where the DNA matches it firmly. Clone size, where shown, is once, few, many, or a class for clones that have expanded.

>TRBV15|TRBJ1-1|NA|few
CATSRERGTGNTEAFF
TGTGCCACCAGCAGAGAGAGGGGGACGGGGAACACTGAAGCTTTCTTT
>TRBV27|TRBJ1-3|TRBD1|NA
CASSPGQGFSGNTIYF
TGTGCCAGCAGCCCGGGACAGGGATTCTCTGGAAACACCATATATTTT
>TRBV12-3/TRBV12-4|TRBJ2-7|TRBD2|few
CASTRTSGNEQYF
TGTGCCAGCACGCGGACTAGCGGTAACGAGCAGTACTTC
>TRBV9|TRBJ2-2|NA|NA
CASSFSGLDQNTGELFF
TGTGCCAGCAGCTTCAGCGGACTGGACCAGAACACCGGGGAGCTGTTTTTT
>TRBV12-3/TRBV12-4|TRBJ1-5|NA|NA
CASLRWPNQPQHF
TGTGCCAGTTTGCGGTGGCCCAATCAGCCCCAGCATTTT
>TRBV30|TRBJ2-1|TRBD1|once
CAWSPGQGAYNEQFF
TGTGCCTGGAGTCCCGGACAGGGAGCCTACAATGAGCAGTTCTTC
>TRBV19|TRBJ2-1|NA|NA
CASSIDGQNYNEQFF
TGTGCCAGTAGTATTGATGGGCAGAACTACAATGAGCAGTTCTTC
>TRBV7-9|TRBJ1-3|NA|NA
CASSAAGQPGNTIYF
TGTGCCAGCAGCGCCGCGGGGCAGCCTGGAAACACCATATATTTT
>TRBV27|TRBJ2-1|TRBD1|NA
CASSLKPGQGRGEQFF
TGTGCCAGCAGTTTAAAACCGGGACAGGGCCGAGGTGAGCAGTTCTTC
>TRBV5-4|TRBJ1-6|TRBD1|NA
CASSPDRGLNNSPLHF
TGTGCCAGCAGCCCGGACAGGGGGCTTAATAATTCACCCCTCCACTTT
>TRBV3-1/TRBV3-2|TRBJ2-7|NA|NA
CASSQEAATGFPYEQYF
TGTGCCAGCAGCCAAGAAGCTGCTACGGGGTTTCCCTACGAGCAGTACTTC
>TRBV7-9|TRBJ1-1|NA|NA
CASSQSLTNTEAFF
TGTGCCAGCAGCCAAAGCTTAACGAACACTGAAGCTTTCTTT
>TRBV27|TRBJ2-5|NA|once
CASSLSETGETQYF
TGTGCCAGCAGTTTATCAGAGACGGGAGAGACCCAGTACTTC
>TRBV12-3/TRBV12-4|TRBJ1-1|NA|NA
CASSLSVNTEAFF
TGTGCCAGCAGTTTATCTGTGAACACTGAAGCTTTCTTT
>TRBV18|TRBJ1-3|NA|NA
CASSPPRGGGDTGNTIYF
TGTGCCAGCTCACCACCTCGTGGGGGGGGAGATACTGGAAACACCATATATTTT
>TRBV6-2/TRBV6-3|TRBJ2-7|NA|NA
CASSYTTETSFYEQYF
TGTGCCAGCAGTTACACGACAGAAACCAGTTTCTACGAGCAGTACTTC
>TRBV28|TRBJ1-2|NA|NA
CASSFRGIIYGYTF
TGTGCCAGCAGTTTCAGGGGCATTATCTATGGCTACACCTTC
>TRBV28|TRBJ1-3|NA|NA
CASSSTYYSGNTIYF
TGTGCCAGCAGCTCTACCTATTACTCTGGAAACACCATATATTTT
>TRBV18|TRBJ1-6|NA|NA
CASSPEGVGNSPLHF
TGTGCCAGCTCACCCGAAGGGGTGGGAAATTCACCCCTCCACTTT
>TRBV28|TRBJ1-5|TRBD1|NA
CASSPGGQADQPQHF
TGTGCCAGCAGTCCAGGGGGACAGGCCGATCAGCCCCAGCATTTT
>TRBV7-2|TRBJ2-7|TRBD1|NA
CASSPGQGGYEQYF
TGTGCCAGCAGCCCGGGACAGGGCGGCTACGAGCAGTACTTC
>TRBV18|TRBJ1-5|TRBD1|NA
CASSPPGQGSNQPQHF
TGTGCCAGCTCCCCTCCGGGACAGGGAAGCAATCAGCCCCAGCATTTT
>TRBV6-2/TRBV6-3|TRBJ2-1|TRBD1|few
CASSYGGQGTYNEQFF
TGTGCCAGCAGTTATGGGGGACAGGGGACCTACAATGAGCAGTTCTTC
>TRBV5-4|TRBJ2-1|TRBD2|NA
CASKLGTSSNNEQFF
TGTGCCAGCAAACTAGGGACTAGCAGTAACAATGAGCAGTTCTTC
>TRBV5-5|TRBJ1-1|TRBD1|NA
CASSKPDRANTEAFF
TGTGCCAGCAGCAAACCTGACAGGGCCAACACTGAAGCTTTCTTT
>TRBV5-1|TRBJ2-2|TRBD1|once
CASSTAGQGVPGELFF
TGCGCCAGCAGTACCGCCGGACAGGGAGTTCCCGGGGAGCTGTTTTTT
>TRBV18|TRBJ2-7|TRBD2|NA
CASSPRSSGSYHYEQYF
TGTGCCAGCTCACCGCGTTCTAGCGGGAGTTATCATTACGAGCAGTACTTC
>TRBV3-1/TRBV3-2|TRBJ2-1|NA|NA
CASSHFLATDSQFF
TGTGCCAGCAGCCATTTTCTAGCAACAGATAGCCAGTTCTTC
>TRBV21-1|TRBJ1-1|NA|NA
CASSKKTGMNTEAFF
TGTGCCAGCAGCAAGAAGACAGGGATGAACACTGAAGCTTTCTTT
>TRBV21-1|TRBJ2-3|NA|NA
CASSKVRVLGTDTQYF
TGTGCCAGCAGCAAAGTGAGGGTCTTAGGCACAGATACGCAGTATTTT
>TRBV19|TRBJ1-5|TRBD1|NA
CASRIPGGQPQHF
TGTGCCAGTAGGATCCCAGGGGGTCAGCCCCAGCATTTT
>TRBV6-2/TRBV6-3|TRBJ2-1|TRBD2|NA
CASSYSPKASGINNEQFF
TGTGCCAGCAGTTACTCCCCCAAGGCTAGCGGAATTAACAATGAGCAGTTCTTC
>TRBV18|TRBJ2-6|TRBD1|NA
CASSPRTGGSGANVLTF
TGTGCCAGCTCACCCAGGACAGGAGGCTCTGGGGCCAACGTCCTGACTTTC
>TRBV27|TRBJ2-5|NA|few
CASSKRDIQETQYF
TGTGCCAGCAGTAAACGGGACATCCAAGAGACCCAGTACTTC
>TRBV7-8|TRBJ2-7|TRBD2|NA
CASSLSGRTQGLAFEQYF
TGTGCCAGCAGCTTATCGGGGCGAACTCAAGGACTAGCGTTCGAGCAGTACTTC
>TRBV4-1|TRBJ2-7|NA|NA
CASSQASGTFYEQYF
TGCGCCAGCAGCCAAGCATCCGGGACATTCTACGAGCAGTACTTC
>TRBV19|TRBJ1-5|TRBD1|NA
CASSIGGTGGDQPQHF
TGTGCCAGTAGTATAGGGGGGACAGGTGGGGATCAGCCCCAGCATTTT
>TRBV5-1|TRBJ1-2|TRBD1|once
CASSPGGTGNYGYTF
TGCGCCAGCAGCCCAGGGGGGACAGGGAACTATGGCTACACCTTC
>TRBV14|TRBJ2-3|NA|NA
CASSQVLAPDTQYF
TGTGCCAGCAGCCAAGTTCTAGCGCCCGATACGCAGTATTTT
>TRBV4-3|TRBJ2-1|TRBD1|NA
CASSQGQGNEQFF
TGCGCCAGCAGCCAAGGACAGGGTAATGAGCAGTTCTTC
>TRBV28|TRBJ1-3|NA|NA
CASSLPPAGRGNTIYF
TGTGCCAGCAGCCTCCCCCCAGCAGGGAGGGGAAACACCATATATTTT
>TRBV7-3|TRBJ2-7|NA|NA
CASSQRSYEQYF
TGTGCCAGCAGCCAGCGGTCCTACGAGCAGTACTTC
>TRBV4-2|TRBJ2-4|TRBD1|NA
CASSGAGTGVAKNIQYF
TGTGCCAGCAGCGGAGCCGGGACAGGAGTAGCCAAAAACATTCAGTACTTC
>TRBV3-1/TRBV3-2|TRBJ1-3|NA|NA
CASSQGGESSGNTIYF
TGTGCCAGCAGCCAAGGGGGCGAGAGCTCTGGAAACACCATATATTTT
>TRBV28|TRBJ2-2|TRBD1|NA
CASSLGWAGGTGELFF
TGTGCCAGCAGTTTAGGTTGGGCAGGGGGCACCGGGGAGCTGTTTTTT
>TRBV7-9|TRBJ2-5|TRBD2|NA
CASSAGLAGDRETQYF
TGTGCCAGCAGCGCGGGACTAGCGGGAGATAGGGAGACCCAGTACTTC
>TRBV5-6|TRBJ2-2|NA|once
CASSPGLHTGELFF
TGTGCCAGCAGCCCTGGACTACACACCGGGGAGCTGTTTTTT